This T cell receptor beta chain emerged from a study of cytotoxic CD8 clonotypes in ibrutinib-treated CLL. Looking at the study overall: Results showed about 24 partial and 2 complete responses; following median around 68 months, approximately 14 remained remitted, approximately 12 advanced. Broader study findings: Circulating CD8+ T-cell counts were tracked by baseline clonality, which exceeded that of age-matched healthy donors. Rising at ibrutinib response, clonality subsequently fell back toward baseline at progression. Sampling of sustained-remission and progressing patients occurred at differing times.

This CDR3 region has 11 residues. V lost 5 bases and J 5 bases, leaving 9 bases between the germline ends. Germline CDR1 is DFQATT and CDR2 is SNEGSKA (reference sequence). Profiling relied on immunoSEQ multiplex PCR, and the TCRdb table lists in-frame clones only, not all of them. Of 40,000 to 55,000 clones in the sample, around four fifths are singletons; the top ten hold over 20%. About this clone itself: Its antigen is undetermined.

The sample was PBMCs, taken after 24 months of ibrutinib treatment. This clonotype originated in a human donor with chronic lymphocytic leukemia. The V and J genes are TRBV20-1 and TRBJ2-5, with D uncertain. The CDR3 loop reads CSAHGRETQYF. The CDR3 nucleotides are TGCAGTGCTCACGGTCGGGAGACCCAGTACTTC.